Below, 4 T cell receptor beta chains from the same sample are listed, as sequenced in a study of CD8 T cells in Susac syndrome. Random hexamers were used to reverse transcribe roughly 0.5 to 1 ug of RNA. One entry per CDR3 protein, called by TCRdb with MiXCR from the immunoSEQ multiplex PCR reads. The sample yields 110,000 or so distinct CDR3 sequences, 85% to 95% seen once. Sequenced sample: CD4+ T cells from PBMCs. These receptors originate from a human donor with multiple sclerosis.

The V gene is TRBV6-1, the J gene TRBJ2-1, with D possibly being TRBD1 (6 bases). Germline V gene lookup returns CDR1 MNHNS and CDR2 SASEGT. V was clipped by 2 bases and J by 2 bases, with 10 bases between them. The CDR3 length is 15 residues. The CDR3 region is CASSESPGAYNEQFF. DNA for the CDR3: TGTGCCAGCAGTGAATCCCCAGGGGCCTACAATGAGCAGTTCTTC.

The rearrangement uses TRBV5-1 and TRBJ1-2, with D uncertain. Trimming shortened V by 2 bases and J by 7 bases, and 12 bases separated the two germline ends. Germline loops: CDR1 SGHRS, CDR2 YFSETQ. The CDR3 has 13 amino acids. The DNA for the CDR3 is TGCGCCAGCAGCTTAGGTGGTTCGGCTGGCTACACCTTC. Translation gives CASSLGGSAGYTF.

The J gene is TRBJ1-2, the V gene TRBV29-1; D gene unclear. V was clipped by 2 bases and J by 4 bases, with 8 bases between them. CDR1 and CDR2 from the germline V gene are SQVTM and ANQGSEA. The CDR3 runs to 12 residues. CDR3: CSVELQLYGYTF. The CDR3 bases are TGCAGCGTTGAATTACAACTCTATGGCTACACCTTC.

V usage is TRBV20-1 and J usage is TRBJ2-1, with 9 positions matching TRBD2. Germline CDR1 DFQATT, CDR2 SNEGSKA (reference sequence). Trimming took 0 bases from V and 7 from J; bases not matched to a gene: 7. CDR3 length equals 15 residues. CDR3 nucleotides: TGCAGTGCTAGAGATTTTGCGGGGGGGCTGAATGAGCAGTTCTTC. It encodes CSARDFAGGLNEQFF.